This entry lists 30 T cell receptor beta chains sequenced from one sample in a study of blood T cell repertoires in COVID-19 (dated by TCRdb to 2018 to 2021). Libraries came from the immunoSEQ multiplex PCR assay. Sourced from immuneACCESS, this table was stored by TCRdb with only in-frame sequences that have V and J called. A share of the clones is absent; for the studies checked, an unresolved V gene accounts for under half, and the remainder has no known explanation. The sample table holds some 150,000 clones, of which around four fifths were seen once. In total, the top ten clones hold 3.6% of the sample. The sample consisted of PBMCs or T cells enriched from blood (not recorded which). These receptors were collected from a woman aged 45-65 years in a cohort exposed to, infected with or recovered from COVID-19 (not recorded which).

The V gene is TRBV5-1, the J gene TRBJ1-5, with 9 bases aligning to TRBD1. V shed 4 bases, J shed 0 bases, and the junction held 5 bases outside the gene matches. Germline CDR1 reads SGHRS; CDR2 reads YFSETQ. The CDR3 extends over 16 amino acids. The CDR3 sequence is CASSPGTGNSNQPQHF. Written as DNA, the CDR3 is TGCGCCAGCAGCCCAGGGACAGGGAATAGCAATCAGCCCCAGCATTTT. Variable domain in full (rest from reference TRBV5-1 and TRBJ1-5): KAGVTQTPRYLIKTRGQQVTLSCSPISGHRSVSWYQQTPGQGLQFLFEYFSETQRNKGNFPGRFSGRQFSNSRSEMNVSTLELGDSALYLCASSPGTGNSNQPQHFGDGTRLSIL.

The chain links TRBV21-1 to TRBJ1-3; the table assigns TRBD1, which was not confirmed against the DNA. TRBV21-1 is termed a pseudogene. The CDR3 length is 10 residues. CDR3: CAIPGNTIYF. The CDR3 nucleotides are TGTGCCATCCCAGGAAACACCATATATTTT.

The CDR3 loop is CASSLSGTLNTEAFF. The CDR3 DNA is TGTGCCAGCAGTTTGAGCGGGACATTGAACACTGAAGCTTTCTTT. The V call is TRBV27, the J call TRBJ1-1; maybe TRBD1 (6 bases). CDR1 is MNHEY and CDR2 is SMNVEV in the germline V gene (reference sequence). This CDR3 comprises 15 residues. V lost 3 bases, J lost 0 bases, and 11 bases lay in between.

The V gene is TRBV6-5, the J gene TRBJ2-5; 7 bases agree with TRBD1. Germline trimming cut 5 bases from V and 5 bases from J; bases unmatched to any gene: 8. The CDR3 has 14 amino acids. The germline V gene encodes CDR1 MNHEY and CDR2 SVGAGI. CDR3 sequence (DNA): TGTGCCAGCAGTCAGGGGGACGGTTTGGAGACCCAGTACTTC. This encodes CASSQGDGLETQYF.

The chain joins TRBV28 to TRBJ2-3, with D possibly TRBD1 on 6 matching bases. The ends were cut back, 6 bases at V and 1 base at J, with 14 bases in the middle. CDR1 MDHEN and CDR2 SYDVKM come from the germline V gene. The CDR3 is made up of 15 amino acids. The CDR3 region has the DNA TGTGCCAGCAGCGGGGCGACAGGCGGCACAGATACGCAGTATTTT. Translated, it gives CASSGATGGTDTQYF.

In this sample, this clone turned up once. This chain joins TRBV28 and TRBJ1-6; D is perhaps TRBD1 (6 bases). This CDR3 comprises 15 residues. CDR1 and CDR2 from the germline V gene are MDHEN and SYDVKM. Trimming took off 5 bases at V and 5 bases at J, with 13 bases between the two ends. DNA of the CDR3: TGTGCCAGCAGTCAAACAGGGAACCATAATTCACCCCTCCACTTT. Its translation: CASSQTGNHNSPLHF.

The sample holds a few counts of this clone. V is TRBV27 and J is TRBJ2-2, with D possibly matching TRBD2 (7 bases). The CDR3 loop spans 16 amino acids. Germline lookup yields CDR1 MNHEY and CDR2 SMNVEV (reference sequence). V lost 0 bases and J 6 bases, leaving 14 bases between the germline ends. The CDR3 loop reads CASSLSSGGGPGELFF. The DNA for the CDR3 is TGTGCCAGCAGTTTATCGTCGGGCGGGGGCCCCGGGGAGCTGTTTTTT.

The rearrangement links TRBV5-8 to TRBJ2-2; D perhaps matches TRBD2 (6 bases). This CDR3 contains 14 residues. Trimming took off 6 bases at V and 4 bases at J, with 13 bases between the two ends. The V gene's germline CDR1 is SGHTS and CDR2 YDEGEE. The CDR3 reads CASTKVGGTGELFF. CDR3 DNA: TGTGCCAGCACCAAGGTGGGGGGCACCGGGGAGCTGTTTTTT.

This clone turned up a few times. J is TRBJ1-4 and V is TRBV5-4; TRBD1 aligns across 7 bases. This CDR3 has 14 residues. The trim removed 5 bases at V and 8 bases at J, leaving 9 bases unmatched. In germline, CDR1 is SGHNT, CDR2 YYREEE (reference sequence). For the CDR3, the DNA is TGTGCCAGCAGGCCGGACAGGAGCCAAGAAAAACTGTTTTTT. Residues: CASRPDRSQEKLFF.

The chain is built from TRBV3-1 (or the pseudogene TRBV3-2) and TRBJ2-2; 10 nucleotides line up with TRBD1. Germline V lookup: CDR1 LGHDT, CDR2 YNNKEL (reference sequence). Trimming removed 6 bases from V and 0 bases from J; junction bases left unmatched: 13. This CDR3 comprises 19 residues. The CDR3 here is CASRDRGGSRGSNTGELFF. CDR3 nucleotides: TGTGCCAGCAGGGACAGGGGGGGAAGCCGAGGGTCGAACACCGGGGAGCTGTTTTTT.

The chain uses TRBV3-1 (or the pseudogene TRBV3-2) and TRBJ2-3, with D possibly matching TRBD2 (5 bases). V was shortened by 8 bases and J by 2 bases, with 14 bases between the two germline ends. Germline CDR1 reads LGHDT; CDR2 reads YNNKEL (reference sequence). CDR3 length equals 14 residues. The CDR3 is CASARGAATDTQYF. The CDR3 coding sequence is TGTGCCAGCGCCCGGGGTGCGGCCACAGATACGCAGTATTTT.

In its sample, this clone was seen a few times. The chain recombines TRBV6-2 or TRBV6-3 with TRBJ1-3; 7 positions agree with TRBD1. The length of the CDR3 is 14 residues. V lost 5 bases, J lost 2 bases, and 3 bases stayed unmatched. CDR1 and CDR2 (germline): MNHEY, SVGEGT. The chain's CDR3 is CASSDGTAGNTIYF. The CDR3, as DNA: TGTGCCAGCAGTGACGGGACAGCTGGAAACACCATATATTTT.

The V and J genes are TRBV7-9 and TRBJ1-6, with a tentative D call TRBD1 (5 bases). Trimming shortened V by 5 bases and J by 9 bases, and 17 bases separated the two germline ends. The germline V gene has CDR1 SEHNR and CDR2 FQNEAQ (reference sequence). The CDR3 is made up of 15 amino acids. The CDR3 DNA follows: TGTGCCAGCAGCCCCCAGGGTATTAGTAGTTCACCCCTCCACTTT. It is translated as CASSPQGISSSPLHF.

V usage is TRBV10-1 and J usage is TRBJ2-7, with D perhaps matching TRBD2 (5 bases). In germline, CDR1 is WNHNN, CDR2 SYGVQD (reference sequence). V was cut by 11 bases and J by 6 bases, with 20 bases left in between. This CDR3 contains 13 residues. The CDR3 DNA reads TGCGCCCCTTTCCCGCCGGGGTTCAGCGAGCAGTACTTC. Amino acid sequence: CAPFPPGFSEQYF.

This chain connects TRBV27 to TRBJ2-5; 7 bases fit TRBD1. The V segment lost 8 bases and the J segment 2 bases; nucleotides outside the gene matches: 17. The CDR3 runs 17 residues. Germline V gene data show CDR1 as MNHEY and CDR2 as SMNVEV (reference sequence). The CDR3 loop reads CASSQVVSTGRQETQYF. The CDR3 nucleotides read TGTGCCAGCTCGCAAGTTGTCTCGACAGGGCGTCAAGAGACCCAGTACTTC.

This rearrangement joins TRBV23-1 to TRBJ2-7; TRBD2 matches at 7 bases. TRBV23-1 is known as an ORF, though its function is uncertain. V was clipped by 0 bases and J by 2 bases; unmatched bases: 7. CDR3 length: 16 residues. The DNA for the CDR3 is TGCGCCAGCAGTCAATCGGGACTACGCGGACCCTACGAGCAGTACTTC. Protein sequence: CASSQSGLRGPYEQYF.

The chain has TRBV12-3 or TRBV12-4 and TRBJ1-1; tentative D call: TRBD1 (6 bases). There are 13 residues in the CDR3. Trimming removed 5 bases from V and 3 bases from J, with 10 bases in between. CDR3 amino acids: CASSRRQDTEAFF. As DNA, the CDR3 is TGTGCCAGCAGTCGCCGACAGGACACTGAAGCTTTCTTT.

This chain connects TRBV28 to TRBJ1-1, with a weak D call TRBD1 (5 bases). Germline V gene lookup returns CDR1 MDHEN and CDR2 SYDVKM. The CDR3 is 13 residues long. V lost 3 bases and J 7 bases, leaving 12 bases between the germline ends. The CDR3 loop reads CASSLGGVIEAFF. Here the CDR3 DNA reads TGTGCCAGCAGTTTGGGAGGGGTAATTGAAGCTTTCTTT.

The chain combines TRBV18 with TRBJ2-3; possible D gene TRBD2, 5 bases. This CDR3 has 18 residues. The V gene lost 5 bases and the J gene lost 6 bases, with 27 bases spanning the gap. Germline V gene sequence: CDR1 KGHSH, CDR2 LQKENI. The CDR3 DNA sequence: TGTGCCAGCTCATACGCTCGAAGGAGGCGGGTACGCATGGATACGCAGTATTTT. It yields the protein CASSYARRRRVRMDTQYF.

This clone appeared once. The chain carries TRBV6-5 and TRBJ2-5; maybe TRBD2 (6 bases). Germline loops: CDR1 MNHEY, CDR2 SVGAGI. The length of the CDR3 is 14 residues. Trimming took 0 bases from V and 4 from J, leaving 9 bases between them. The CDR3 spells CASSYSSGRETQYF. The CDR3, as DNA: TGTGCCAGCAGTTACTCGTCCGGGAGAGAGACCCAGTACTTC.

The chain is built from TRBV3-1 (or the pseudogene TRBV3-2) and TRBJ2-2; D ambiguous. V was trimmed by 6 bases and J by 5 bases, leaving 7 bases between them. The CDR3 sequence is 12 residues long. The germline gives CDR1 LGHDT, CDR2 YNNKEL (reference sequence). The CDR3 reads CASRPETGELFF. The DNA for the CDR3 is TGTGCCAGCAGACCGGAGACCGGGGAGCTGTTTTTT.

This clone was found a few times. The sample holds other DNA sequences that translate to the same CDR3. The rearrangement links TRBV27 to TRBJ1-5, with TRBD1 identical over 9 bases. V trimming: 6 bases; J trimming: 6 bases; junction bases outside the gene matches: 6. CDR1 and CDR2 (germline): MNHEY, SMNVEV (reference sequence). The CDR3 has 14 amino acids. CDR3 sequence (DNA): TGTGCCAGCAGCGGAAACAGGGGGCGTCAGCCCCAGCATTTT. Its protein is CASSGNRGRQPQHF.

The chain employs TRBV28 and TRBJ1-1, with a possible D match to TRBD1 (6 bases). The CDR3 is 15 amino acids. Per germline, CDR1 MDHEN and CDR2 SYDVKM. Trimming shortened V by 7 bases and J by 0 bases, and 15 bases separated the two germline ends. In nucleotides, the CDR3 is TGTGCCAGCACGGGGGGGGCCGGGATGAACACTGAAGCTTTCTTT. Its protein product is CASTGGAGMNTEAFF.

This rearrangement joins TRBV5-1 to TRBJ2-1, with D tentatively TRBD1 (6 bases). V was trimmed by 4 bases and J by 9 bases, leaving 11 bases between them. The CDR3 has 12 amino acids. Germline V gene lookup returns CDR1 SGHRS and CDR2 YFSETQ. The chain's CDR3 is CASSLTGSEQFF. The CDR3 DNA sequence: TGCGCCAGCAGCCTCACAGGGAGTGAGCAGTTCTTC.

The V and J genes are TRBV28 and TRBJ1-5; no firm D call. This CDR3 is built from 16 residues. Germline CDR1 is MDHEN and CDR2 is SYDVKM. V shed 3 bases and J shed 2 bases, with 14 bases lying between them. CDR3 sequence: CASSFLGSVGNQPQHF. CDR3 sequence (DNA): TGTGCCAGCAGTTTTCTTGGGAGTGTGGGCAATCAGCCCCAGCATTTT.

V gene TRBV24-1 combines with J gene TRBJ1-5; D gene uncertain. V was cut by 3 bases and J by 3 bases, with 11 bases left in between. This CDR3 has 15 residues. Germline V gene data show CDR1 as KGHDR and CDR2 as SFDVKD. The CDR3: CATSDTDGINQPQHF. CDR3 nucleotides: TGTGCCACCAGTGATACCGACGGGATCAATCAGCCCCAGCATTTT.

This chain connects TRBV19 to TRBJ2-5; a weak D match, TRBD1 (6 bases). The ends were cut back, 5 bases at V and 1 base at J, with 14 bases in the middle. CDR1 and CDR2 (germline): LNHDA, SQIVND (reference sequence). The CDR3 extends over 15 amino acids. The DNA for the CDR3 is TGTGCCAGTAGTCTTGGGGGCGATGCCCAAGAGACCCAGTACTTC. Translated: CASSLGGDAQETQYF.

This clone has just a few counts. This CDR3 is CATSDSSSRAGYGYTF. In nucleotides, the CDR3 is TGTGCCACCAGTGATTCCTCCTCGAGGGCGGGCTATGGCTACACCTTC. The rearrangement links TRBV24-1 to TRBJ1-2, with D unresolved. The germline gives CDR1 KGHDR, CDR2 SFDVKD. The length of the CDR3 is 16 residues. The V and J ends lost 2 bases and 4 bases respectively, with 16 bases between them.

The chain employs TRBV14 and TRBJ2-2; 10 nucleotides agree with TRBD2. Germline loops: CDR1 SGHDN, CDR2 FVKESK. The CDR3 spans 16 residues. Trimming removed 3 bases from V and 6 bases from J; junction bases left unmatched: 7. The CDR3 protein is CASSQSGGALSGELFF. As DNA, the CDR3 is TGTGCCAGCAGCCAGAGCGGGGGGGCCTTATCCGGGGAGCTGTTTTTT. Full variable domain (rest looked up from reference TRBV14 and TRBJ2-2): EAGVTQFPSHSVIEKGQTVTLRCDPISGHDNLYWYRRVMGKEIKFLLHFVKESKQDESGMPNNRFLAERTGGTYSTLKVQPAELEDSGVYFCASSQSGGALSGELFFGEGSRLTVL.

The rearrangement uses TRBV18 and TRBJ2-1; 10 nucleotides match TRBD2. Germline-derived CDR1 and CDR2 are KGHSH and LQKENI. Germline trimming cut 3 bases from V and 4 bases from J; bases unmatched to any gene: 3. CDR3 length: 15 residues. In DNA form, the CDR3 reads TGTGCCAGCTCACCTGGGACTAGCGTATACAATGAGCAGTTCTTC. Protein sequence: CASSPGTSVYNEQFF.